The next 3 T cell receptor beta chains were all read from a single sample in a study of early T cells in non-severe SARS-CoV-2 infection. TCRdb re-analysed the 5' RACE reads in MiXCR, keeping a single row per CDR3 protein. The table records fewer than 35,000 distinct CDR3 sequences, around 5.8% of them present only once. The sample was whole blood. The receptors originated from an adult who was a healthcare worker with PCR-confirmed SARS-CoV-2 infection or an uninfected control (not recorded which).

This clonotype has ten or more counts. The J gene is TRBJ2-7, the V gene TRBV6-1; possible D gene TRBD1, 5 bases. The V end lost 2 bases, the J end lost 11 bases, and 13 bases lay between the germline ends. Germline V gene data show CDR1 as MNHNS and CDR2 as SASEGT. This CDR3 spans 12 amino acids. This CDR3 is CASSESYGAKYV. CDR3 coding DNA: TGTGCCAGCAGTGAATCCTATGGGGCGAAGTACGTC.

The rearrangement links TRBV6-5 to TRBJ1-4, with D uncertain. Trimming pared 0 bases from V and 4 bases from J, leaving 12 bases between. This CDR3 spans 16 amino acids. Germline lookup yields CDR1 MNHEY and CDR2 SVGAGI. In DNA, the CDR3 is TGTGCCAGCAGTTACTCGACCCCAGCCTTTAATGAAAAACTGTTTTTT. It codes for CASSYSTPAFNEKLFF.

The chain is built from TRBV6-6 and TRBJ1-1, with 11 bases that match TRBD1. The CDR3 contains 14 residues. V shed 10 bases, J shed 5 bases, and the junction held 9 bases outside the gene matches. The germline gives CDR1 MNHNY, CDR2 SVGAGI (reference sequence). Written as DNA, the CDR3 is TGTGCCATGCGAAGTGGACAGGGGGCAACTGAAGCTTTCTTT. Protein product: CAMRSGQGATEAFF.